The 30 T cell receptor beta chains below all came from one sample that was sequenced in a study of blood T cell repertoires in COVID-19. The method was immunoSEQ multiplex PCR; TCRdb's version includes in-frame clones alone and lacks a portion of them. The profile shows about 280,000 clones, about 89% of them singletons. The sequencing input was peripheral blood. These receptors originate from a middle-aged man with active or convalescent COVID-19.

The CDR3 DNA reads as TGTGCCAGCCGCCCAGGGGGTCGGTTTGATGAGCAGTTCTTC. Its protein product is CASRPGGRFDEQFF. The chain couples TRBV7-9 to TRBJ2-1; 7 bases fit TRBD1. J lost 8 bases, V lost 8 bases, and 12 bases had no gene match. Germline lookup yields CDR1 SEHNR and CDR2 FQNEAQ (reference sequence). CDR3 size: 14 residues. Variable domain in full (rest from reference TRBV7-9 and TRBJ2-1): DTGVSQNPRHKITKRGQNVTFRCDPISEHNRLYWYRQTLGQGPEFLTYFQNEAQLEKSRLLSDRFSAERPKGSFSTLEIQRTEQGDSAMYLCASRPGGRFDEQFFGPGTRLTVL.

V is TRBV6-5 and J is TRBJ1-6; perhaps TRBD1 as D (6 bases). Germline assignment: CDR1 MNHEY and CDR2 SVGAGI. Trimming removed 6 bases at V and 9 bases at J, with 15 bases between. This CDR3 is built from 14 residues. This CDR3 is CASRRGALGSPLHF. CDR3 bases: TGTGCCAGCAGGCGGGGGGCGCTCGGTTCACCCCTCCACTTT.

This chain connects TRBV19 to TRBJ1-1; TRBD1 might be the D (6 bases). Germline V gene lookup returns CDR1 LNHDA and CDR2 SQIVND (reference sequence). The CDR3 spans 14 residues. Trimming left V 6 bases short and J 4 bases short, with 15 bases between. The CDR3 loop is CASREDRQGTEAFF. The CDR3 DNA sequence: TGTGCCAGTAGGGAAGACAGGCAAGGCACTGAAGCTTTCTTT.

The chain is built from TRBV7-9 and TRBJ2-2, with a weak D call TRBD1 (6 bases). The CDR3 is 14 residues long. V was clipped by 2 bases and J by 5 bases, with 9 bases between them. Germline values: CDR1 SEHNR, CDR2 FQNEAQ (reference sequence). The CDR3 nucleotides read TGTGCCAGCAGCTTATACAGGGAAACCGGGGAGCTGTTTTTT. Amino acids: CASSLYRETGELFF.

V and J are TRBV28 and TRBJ1-5; perhaps TRBD1 as D (6 bases). Germline lookup yields CDR1 MDHEN and CDR2 SYDVKM. The CDR3 has 10 residues. Trimming left V 5 bases short and J 12 bases short, with 8 bases between. CDR3 region: CASSGQIQHF. In DNA form, the CDR3 reads TGTGCCAGCAGTGGACAGATCCAGCATTTT. Together with reference TRBV28 and TRBJ1-5, the CDR3 gives the full variable domain: DVKVTQSSRYLVKRTGEKVFLECVQDMDHENMFWYRQDPGLGLRLIYFSYDVKMKEKGDIPEGYSVSREKKERFSLILESASTNQTSMYLCASSGQIQHFGDGTRLSIL.

The rearrangement links TRBV30 to TRBJ2-5; D might be TRBD2 (7 bases). CDR1 and CDR2 from the germline V gene are GTSNPN and SVGIG (reference sequence). CDR3 length: 13 amino acids. Trimming took off 1 base at V and 4 bases at J, with 10 bases between the two ends. CDR3 sequence: CAWSEGGVETQYF. The CDR3 nucleotides are TGTGCCTGGAGTGAGGGGGGGGTAGAGACCCAGTACTTC.

Only one count was recorded for this clone. The chain has TRBV18 and TRBJ2-5, with 7 positions matching TRBD1. V was pared by 2 bases and J by 5 bases, with 2 bases of the junction left unmatched. Germline CDR1 reads KGHSH; CDR2 reads LQKENI. The CDR3 is 13 amino acids. CDR3: CASSPGTDETQYF. CDR3 sequence (DNA): TGTGCCAGCTCACCAGGGACAGATGAGACCCAGTACTTC.

About this clone itself: The sample carries other DNA sequences with the same CDR3. V usage is TRBV9 and J usage is TRBJ1-5; D gene ambiguous. The CDR3 extends over 15 amino acids. Germline V lookup: CDR1 SGDLS, CDR2 YYNGEE. V gave up 0 bases and J gave up 2 bases, with 9 bases separating them. The CDR3 nucleotides read TGTGCCAGCAGCGTAGAGGCGGGCCGCAATCAGCCCCAGCATTTT. Translating gives CASSVEAGRNQPQHF.

CDR3 sequence (DNA): TGTGCCAGCAGCGGAACTAGCGGACCCCAAGAGACCCAGTACTTC. Amino acid sequence: CASSGTSGPQETQYF. This chain links TRBV5-4 with TRBJ2-5; 8 bases line up with TRBD2. The V gene's germline CDR1 is SGHNT and CDR2 YYREEE (reference sequence). The V segment lost 4 bases and the J segment 1 base; nucleotides outside the gene matches: 6. CDR3 length: 15 residues. The whole variable domain, remainder taken from reference TRBV5-4 and TRBJ2-5, is ETGVTQSPTHLIKTRGQQVTLRCSSQSGHNTVSWYQQALGQGPQFIFQYYREEENGRGNFPPRFSGLQFPNYSSELNVNALELDDSALYLCASSGTSGPQETQYFGPGTRLLVL.

The gene calls are TRBV5-1 and TRBJ2-2; 7 bases agree with TRBD1. Germline V gene lookup returns CDR1 SGHRS and CDR2 YFSETQ. The J segment lost 2 bases and the V segment lost 2 bases, leaving 3 bases of the junction unmatched. The CDR3 is 15 amino acids. The CDR3 here is CASSFWDRNTGELFF. The DNA of the CDR3 is TGCGCCAGCAGCTTCTGGGACAGAAACACCGGGGAGCTGTTTTTT.

The chain couples TRBV9 to TRBJ2-1; tentatively, D is TRBD2 (6 bases). Germline CDR1 and CDR2: SGDLS and YYNGEE. This CDR3 is 14 amino acids long. V lost 0 bases and J lost 4, with 8 bases in between. CDR3 in amino acids: CASSVDGSYNEQFF. CDR3 DNA sequence: TGTGCCAGCAGCGTAGACGGGAGTTACAATGAGCAGTTCTTC.

The J gene is TRBJ1-4, the V gene TRBV10-3; 9 positions match TRBD1. Germline CDR1 reads ENHRY; CDR2 reads SYGVKD. V was pared by 5 bases and J by 0 bases, with 10 bases of the junction left unmatched. CDR3 length equals 18 residues. This CDR3 reads CAISPGQGFPATNEKLFF. In DNA, the CDR3 is TGTGCCATCAGTCCGGGACAGGGATTTCCCGCAACTAATGAAAAACTGTTTTTT.

V usage is TRBV24-1 and J usage is TRBJ1-2, with 8 bases aligning to TRBD1. The V gene end was trimmed by 4 bases and the J gene end by 5 bases; junction bases not matched to a gene: 5. The germline V gene has CDR1 KGHDR and CDR2 SFDVKD. This CDR3 comprises 14 residues. This chain's CDR3 is CATSDPGQVYGYTF. Written as DNA, the CDR3 is TGTGCCACCAGTGACCCGGGACAGGTTTATGGCTACACCTTC.

This clone was seen just once. This chain uses TRBV5-6 with TRBJ2-7; 7 bases are a match to TRBD1. V dropped 4 bases and J dropped 2; count of bases not matched to a gene: 3. Germline values: CDR1 SGHDT, CDR2 YYEEEE. The CDR3 runs 13 residues. For the CDR3, the DNA is TGTGCCAGCAGCCCGGGACAGACCTACGAGCAGTACTTC. As protein: CASSPGQTYEQYF.

This clone has more than one count but fewer than ten. The genes are TRBV5-1 and TRBJ1-1, with D possibly being TRBD1 (6 bases). Germline lookup yields CDR1 SGHRS and CDR2 YFSETQ. The CDR3 has 14 amino acids. Trimming took 0 bases from V and 2 from J, leaving 8 bases between them. In DNA form, the CDR3 reads TGCGCCAGCAGCTTGGCCAGGGGCAACACTGAAGCTTTCTTT. Its translation is CASSLARGNTEAFF.

This chain joins TRBV6-5 and TRBJ1-6; no clear D gene. V gave up 6 bases and J gave up 13 bases, with 19 bases separating them. The CDR3 covers 14 residues. Germline V lookup: CDR1 MNHEY, CDR2 SVGAGI. CDR3 DNA sequence: TGTGCCAGCAGCCGGACGGCACGCGGGAGTCCCCTCCACTTT. Its protein product is CASSRTARGSPLHF.

This clone has only one observation. The V call is TRBV5-8, the J call TRBJ1-2, with D perhaps TRBD1 (6 bases). Germline CDR1 SGHTS, CDR2 YDEGEE. The CDR3 loop spans 16 amino acids. V was shortened by 1 base and J by 4 bases, with 17 bases between the two germline ends. The CDR3 loop reads CASSLRSTGPSYGYTF. CDR3 DNA: TGTGCCAGCAGCTTGAGATCAACAGGGCCTTCCTATGGCTACACCTTC.

J is TRBJ1-3 and V is TRBV9; 8 positions match TRBD1. The CDR3 loop spans 15 amino acids. Losses at the gene ends were 0 bases for V and 3 bases for J; bases not matched to a gene: 2. Germline loops: CDR1 SGDLS, CDR2 YYNGEE. CDR3 region: CASSVEDRDGNTIYF. The CDR3 nucleotides are TGTGCCAGCAGCGTAGAGGACAGGGATGGAAACACCATATATTTT.

The V call is TRBV7-3, the J call TRBJ2-2; tentative D call: TRBD2 (6 bases). CDR3 length: 15 residues. CDR1 and CDR2 from the germline V gene are SGHTA and FQGTGA. The V end lost 4 bases, the J end lost 5 bases, and 14 bases lay between the germline ends. CDR3 nucleotide sequence: TGTGCCAGCAGCTCCTCCAGGGCGGGAACCGGGGAGCTGTTTTTT. Its protein product is CASSSSRAGTGELFF.

CDR3 amino acids: CASSSDRDSYGYTF. CDR3 bases: TGTGCCAGCAGCTCGGACAGAGATTCCTATGGCTACACCTTC. The V gene is TRBV11-2, the J gene TRBJ1-2, with TRBD1 as a possible D gene (6 bases). The ends were cut back, 4 bases at V and 4 bases at J, with 13 bases in the middle. This CDR3 region has 14 residues. Germline V lookup: CDR1 SGHAT, CDR2 FQNNGV.

The chain uses TRBV4-1 and TRBJ2-1; 7 bases map to TRBD2. Germline CDR1 MGHRA, CDR2 YSYEKL. V shed 7 bases, J shed 3 bases, and the junction held 6 bases outside the gene matches. This CDR3 has 14 amino acids. Here the CDR3 DNA reads TGCGCCAGCAACCAGCGGGGCCTCTACAATGAGCAGTTCTTC. Amino acid sequence: CASNQRGLYNEQFF.

The chain couples TRBV23-1 to TRBJ1-5; D remains ambiguous. TRBV23-1 is an ORF, with its function uncertain. V lost 4 bases to trimming and J lost 4 bases, with 11 bases between them. CDR3 length equals 14 residues. CDR3 nucleotides: TGCGCCAGCAGTCTAGCGGGTTTGAATCAGCCCCAGCATTTT. As protein: CASSLAGLNQPQHF.

The gene calls are TRBV5-4 and TRBJ2-7; possibly TRBD2 for D (5 bases). Trimming took 2 bases from V and 13 from J, leaving 13 bases between them. The length of the CDR3 is 11 residues. Germline V gene data show CDR1 as SGHNT and CDR2 as YYREEE (reference sequence). CDR3 DNA sequence: TGTGCCAGCAGCTTTGGCGGTAGCGATTACTTC. This encodes CASSFGGSDYF.

V gene TRBV7-2 combines with J gene TRBJ2-1; 13 nucleotides align to TRBD2. Germline CDR1 SGHTA, CDR2 FQGNSA. The J segment lost 2 bases and the V segment lost 5 bases, leaving 6 bases of the junction unmatched. The CDR3 contains 17 residues. The CDR3 bases are TGTGCCAGCAGCGTCGGGACTAGCGGGGCCCCCTACAATGAGCAGTTCTTC. This sequence encodes CASSVGTSGAPYNEQFF.

The rearrangement joins TRBV18 to TRBJ1-4; D remains unclear. CDR1 and CDR2 from the germline V gene are KGHSH and LQKENI. This CDR3 comprises 16 residues. V was shortened by 0 bases and J by 7 bases, with 15 bases between the two germline ends. In DNA form, the CDR3 reads TGTGCCAGCTCACCACCGGGAGTCGTTGGGCCTGAAAAACTGTTTTTT. Translation: CASSPPGVVGPEKLFF.

In the case of this clone: Other DNA sequences within the sample encode an identical CDR3. The rearrangement uses TRBV5-1 and TRBJ1-1; 11 bases fit TRBD1. The CDR3 length is 14 residues. Unmatched junction bases numbered 2, after V lost 3 bases and J lost 4 bases. The germline V gene encodes CDR1 SGHRS and CDR2 YFSETQ. CDR3 sequence (DNA): TGCGCCAGCAGCTCGGGACAGGGGGGCACTGAAGCTTTCTTT. It yields the protein CASSSGQGGTEAFF.

The rearrangement links TRBV19 to TRBJ1-3; no reliable D call. Trimming cost V 5 bases and J 0 bases, with 11 bases left between them. Germline CDR1 reads LNHDA; CDR2 reads SQIVND (reference sequence). The CDR3 consists of 15 residues. The chain's CDR3 is CASSPSDSSGNTIYF. CDR3 nucleotides: TGTGCCAGTAGTCCATCCGATAGCTCTGGAAACACCATATATTTT. Supplemented by reference TRBV19 and TRBJ1-3, the full variable domain reads DGGITQSPKYLFRKEGQNVTLSCEQNLNHDAMYWYRQDPGQGLRLIYYSQIVNDFQKGDIAEGYSVSREKKESFPLTVTSAQKNPTAFYLCASSPSDSSGNTIYFGEGSWLTVV.

The V gene is TRBV4-1, the J gene TRBJ1-6, with D hard to call. Looked up from germline, CDR1 is MGHRA and CDR2 is YSYEKL. The CDR3 runs 17 residues. The V end was cut by 4 bases, the J end by 9 bases, with 22 bases between. This CDR3 is CASSLSAQGLGGSPLHF. Written as DNA, the CDR3 is TGCGCCAGCAGCCTTAGCGCGCAAGGGCTGGGTGGTTCACCCCTCCACTTT.

J is TRBJ2-7 and V is TRBV14; 10 bases match TRBD2. Germline-derived CDR1 and CDR2 are SGHDN and FVKESK. The CDR3 length is 16 residues. Trimming removed 4 bases from V and 2 bases from J; junction bases left unmatched: 8. Written as DNA, the CDR3 is TGTGCCAGCAGCCCCTTCACTAGCGGGGTCGCCTACGAGCAGTACTTC. It encodes CASSPFTSGVAYEQYF.

This sequence joins TRBV18 and TRBJ1-5, with D perhaps TRBD1 (6 bases). CDR1 is KGHSH, CDR2 LQKENI, per germline. The CDR3 is 14 amino acids. The V end was cut by 4 bases, the J end by 3 bases, with 10 bases between. The CDR3 reads CASSLDSYNQPQHF. CDR3 bases: TGTGCCAGCTCACTGGACAGTTACAATCAGCCCCAGCATTTT.